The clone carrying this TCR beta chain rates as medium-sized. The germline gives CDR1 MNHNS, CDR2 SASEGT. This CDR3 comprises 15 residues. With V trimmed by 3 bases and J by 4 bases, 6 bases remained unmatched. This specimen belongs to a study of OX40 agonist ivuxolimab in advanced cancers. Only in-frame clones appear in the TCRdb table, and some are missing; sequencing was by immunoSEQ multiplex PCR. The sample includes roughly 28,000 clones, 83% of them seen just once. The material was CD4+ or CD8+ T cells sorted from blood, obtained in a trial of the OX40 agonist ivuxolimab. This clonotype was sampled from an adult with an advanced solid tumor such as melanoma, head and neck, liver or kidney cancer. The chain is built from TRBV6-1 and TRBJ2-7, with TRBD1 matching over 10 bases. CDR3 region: CASSDQTGGIYEQYF. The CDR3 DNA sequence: TGTGCCAGCAGTGATCAGACAGGGGGCATTTACGAGCAGTACTTC.